The 24 T cell receptor beta chains below were found in one sample sequenced in a study of blood T cell repertoires in COVID-19 (dated by TCRdb to 2018 to 2020). Libraries were made using the immunoSEQ multiplex PCR assay. TCRdb limited this immuneACCESS table to in-frame rearrangements with V and J called. A share of clones is missing; checked studies link under half to unresolved V genes, and the rest is unexplained. This sample holds roughly 190,000 clones; about four fifths were observed only once. Clones ranked in the top ten supply roughly 11% of the sample. The sample taken for sequencing was peripheral blood. These receptors all come from a woman aged 40 to 49 with COVID-19, enrolled during active disease.

V and J are TRBV29-1 and TRBJ2-5, with TRBD1 matching over 9 bases. Germline trimming cut 8 bases from V and 3 bases from J; bases unmatched to any gene: 4. From germline, CDR1 is SQVTM and CDR2 ANQGSEA. CDR3 length: 12 residues. CDR3: CSFWTGEETQYF. In nucleotides, the CDR3 is TGCAGCTTTTGGACAGGGGAAGAGACCCAGTACTTC.

The rearrangement joins TRBV28 to TRBJ2-7, with D perhaps matching TRBD2 (6 bases). The length of the CDR3 is 15 residues. Trimming removed 5 bases from V and 3 bases from J, with 17 bases in between. Germline V CDR1 and CDR2: MDHEN, SYDVKM. The CDR3 region has the DNA TGTGCCAGCAGTCCCCCCCGGCGCGGGAACTACGAGCAGTACTTC. Its translation: CASSPPRRGNYEQYF.

In its sample, this clone was seen a few times. The V gene is TRBV19, the J gene TRBJ1-5; 9 bases are shared with TRBD1. Looked up from germline, CDR1 is LNHDA and CDR2 is SQIVND (reference sequence). V shed 6 bases and J 7 bases; nucleotides not matched to a gene: 16. The CDR3 is 17 amino acids. The CDR3: CASRNRDRAFWGQPQHF. In DNA form, the CDR3 reads TGTGCCAGTAGGAACCGGGACAGGGCTTTCTGGGGACAGCCCCAGCATTTT.

This chain uses TRBV30 with TRBJ1-1; TRBD1 agrees at 10 bases. The CDR3 is 13 residues long. Germline CDR1 and CDR2: GTSNPN and SVGIG (reference sequence). J was trimmed by 10 bases and V by 0 bases; bases with no gene match: 5. The CDR3 nucleotides are TGTGCCTGGAGTGTAGATAGGGACAGGGGAGCTTTCTTT. This sequence encodes CAWSVDRDRGAFF.

V usage is TRBV7-2 and J usage is TRBJ1-2; 9 bases map to TRBD1. J gave up 5 bases and V 5 bases, and 3 bases lay outside the gene matches. The germline V gene has CDR1 SGHTA and CDR2 FQGNSA. The CDR3 sequence is 13 residues long. The CDR3 reads CASSRDRDYGYTF. The CDR3 DNA sequence: TGTGCCAGCAGCAGGGACAGGGATTATGGCTACACCTTC.

The rearrangement links TRBV3-1 (or the pseudogene TRBV3-2) to TRBJ2-6; TRBD1 matches at 7 bases. Germline lookup yields CDR1 LGHDT and CDR2 YNNKEL (reference sequence). CDR3 length equals 20 residues. Germline trimming cut 0 bases from V and 4 bases from J; bases unmatched to any gene: 15. The chain's CDR3 is CASSQEFRRQGTGGANVLTF. CDR3 nucleotide sequence: TGTGCCAGCAGCCAAGAGTTCAGGAGACAGGGTACAGGCGGGGCCAACGTCCTGACTTTC.

The chain employs TRBV28 and TRBJ1-1; D may be TRBD1 (5 bases). Germline CDR1 is MDHEN and CDR2 is SYDVKM. CDR3 length: 15 residues. Trimming stripped 7 bases from V and 3 bases from J, with 18 bases between. In DNA form, the CDR3 reads TGTGCCAGCACTCCCCCTAAGGGGTGGTACACTGAAGCTTTCTTT. Translated: CASTPPKGWYTEAFF.

The V gene is TRBV2, the J gene TRBJ1-1, with no clear D. Germline loops: CDR1 SNHLY, CDR2 FYNNEI. This CDR3 is 11 amino acids long. Trimming removed 6 bases from V and 8 bases from J, with 10 bases in between. CDR3 nucleotide sequence: TGTGCCAGCAGGACGCGGATCGAAGCTTTCTTT. The encoded protein is CASRTRIEAFF.

This chain joins TRBV5-4 and TRBJ2-1; D call uncertain. This CDR3 is 15 amino acids long. Germline CDR1 SGHNT, CDR2 YYREEE (reference sequence). The V end was cut by 0 bases, the J end by 4 bases, with 11 bases between. This CDR3 is CASSLDPTNYNEQFF. The CDR3 bases are TGTGCCAGCAGCTTGGATCCGACAAATTACAATGAGCAGTTCTTC.

The rearrangement joins TRBV7-6 to TRBJ2-5, with D possibly matching TRBD1 (5 bases). Trimming took off 1 base at V and 4 bases at J, with 13 bases between the two ends. This CDR3 contains 15 residues. Per the germline V gene, CDR1 is SGHVS and CDR2 is FNYEAQ. CDR3 loop: CASSLEPGYGETQYF. CDR3 in DNA: TGTGCCAGCAGCTTAGAACCAGGGTACGGAGAGACCCAGTACTTC.

The chain has TRBV15 and TRBJ1-6, with D perhaps TRBD1 (6 bases). The V end lost 3 bases, the J end lost 10 bases, and 16 bases lay between the germline ends. The CDR3 extends over 15 amino acids. Per the germline V gene, CDR1 is LNHNV and CDR2 is YYDKDF (reference sequence). CDR3 in amino acids: CATSRAVTGFSPLHF. The CDR3 DNA sequence: TGTGCCACCAGCAGGGCGGTAACAGGGTTCTCACCCCTCCACTTT.

This clone was picked up one time. The chain is built from TRBV5-4 and TRBJ1-1, with a possible D match to TRBD1 (6 bases). The ends were cut back, 4 bases at V and 6 bases at J, with 16 bases in the middle. The length of the CDR3 is 14 residues. The germline CDR1 and CDR2 sequences are SGHNT and YYREEE (reference sequence). The CDR3 protein is CASSLTGGPAEAFF. The DNA of the CDR3 is TGTGCCAGCAGCCTGACGGGGGGGCCCGCTGAAGCTTTCTTT. Variable domain in full (rest from reference TRBV5-4 and TRBJ1-1): ETGVTQSPTHLIKTRGQQVTLRCSSQSGHNTVSWYQQALGQGPQFIFQYYREEENGRGNFPPRFSGLQFPNYSSELNVNALELDDSALYLCASSLTGGPAEAFFGQGTRLTVV.

The DNA for the CDR3 is TGCGCCAGCAGTCTAGCCGTCCGGGGGACGGGTAACGTGGACGAGCAGTACTTC. It yields the protein CASSLAVRGTGNVDEQYF. The V and J genes are TRBV23-1 and TRBJ2-7, with D possibly matching TRBD2 (6 bases). TRBV23-1 is annotated as an ORF whose role is uncertain. This CDR3 has 18 residues. Trimming pared 4 bases from V and 5 bases from J, leaving 27 bases between.

CDR3 protein: CASSAHSGYTF. CDR3 bases: TGTGCCAGTAGTGCTCACAGTGGCTACACCTTC. The chain couples TRBV19 to TRBJ1-2; D gene unclear. Per the germline V gene, CDR1 is LNHDA and CDR2 is SQIVND (reference sequence). V was pared by 5 bases and J by 7 bases, with 8 bases between. The CDR3 is 11 residues long.

The V and J genes are TRBV3-1 (or the pseudogene TRBV3-2) and TRBJ1-5; the D is unclear. CDR1 is LGHDT and CDR2 is YNNKEL in the germline V gene (reference sequence). CDR3 length: 14 residues. The ends were cut back, 1 base at V and 4 bases at J, with 8 bases in the middle. CDR3 DNA: TGTGCCAGCAGCCAAGGGTACGGGAATCAGCCCCAGCATTTT. This translates into CASSQGYGNQPQHF.

The rearrangement links TRBV19 to TRBJ2-7; no definite D call. Trimming pared 4 bases from V and 0 bases from J, leaving 10 bases between. This CDR3 is 14 amino acids long. Germline V gives CDR1 LNHDA, CDR2 SQIVND (reference sequence). CDR3: CASSNLKSSYEQYF. CDR3 in DNA: TGTGCCAGTAGTAATCTGAAGAGCTCCTACGAGCAGTACTTC.

This chain links TRBV7-2 with TRBJ2-1; a weak D match, TRBD2 (6 bases). The CDR3 loop spans 14 amino acids. CDR1 SGHTA and CDR2 FQGNSA come from the germline V gene. Trimming removed 3 bases from V and 8 bases from J, with 14 bases in between. The CDR3 DNA follows: TGTGCCAGCAGCTTGGAACTAGCAATGCATGAGCAGTTCTTC. Its translation: CASSLELAMHEQFF.

A note on this clone: The sample has other DNA sequences that encode this CDR3 too. This chain links TRBV10-3 with TRBJ1-1, with 7 bases aligning to TRBD1. The length of the CDR3 is 13 residues. The germline V gene encodes CDR1 ENHRY and CDR2 SYGVKD. V was pared by 4 bases and J by 1 base, with 0 bases of the junction left unmatched. The CDR3 DNA is TGTGCCATCAGTGGACAGGGGAACACTGAAGCTTTCTTT. It encodes CAISGQGNTEAFF.

The genes are TRBV6-1 and TRBJ2-7, with unresolved D. The CDR3 runs to 17 residues. The germline gives CDR1 MNHNS, CDR2 SASEGT. Trimming pared 2 bases from V and 4 bases from J, leaving 21 bases between. For the CDR3, the DNA is TGTGCCAGCAGTGAACAGTCTCTGATCATTCTCCCATACGAGCAGTACTTC. It codes for CASSEQSLIILPYEQYF.

V usage is TRBV29-1 and J usage is TRBJ2-5, with 7 nucleotides matching TRBD1. The V gene's germline CDR1 is SQVTM and CDR2 ANQGSEA. The V and J ends lost 5 bases and 5 bases, in that order; junction bases with no gene match: 5. The CDR3 extends over 12 amino acids. The CDR3 is CSVIGGWETQYF. The CDR3 DNA sequence: TGCAGCGTTATAGGGGGCTGGGAGACCCAGTACTTC.

The V gene is TRBV7-3, the J gene TRBJ2-6; D not certain. Between the trimmed V and J ends, which lost 1 base and 1 base, there was a span of 8 bases. CDR1 and CDR2 (germline): SGHTA, FQGTGA. This CDR3 region has 16 residues. The CDR3 sequence: CASSLISGSGANVLTF. In DNA, the CDR3 is TGTGCCAGCAGCTTAATTTCCGGGTCTGGGGCCAACGTCCTGACTTTC.

The J gene is TRBJ1-4, the V gene TRBV3-1 (or the pseudogene TRBV3-2); no firm D call. V was trimmed by 0 bases and J by 4 bases, leaving 12 bases between them. This CDR3 has 16 amino acids. The germline V gene has CDR1 LGHDT and CDR2 YNNKEL (reference sequence). The CDR3: CASSQDLLGLNEKLFF. DNA of the CDR3: TGTGCCAGCAGCCAAGATCTTCTTGGCCTTAATGAAAAACTGTTTTTT.

The chain joins TRBV13 to TRBJ1-6; 11 bases map to TRBD1. The CDR3 extends over 15 amino acids. V was clipped by 3 bases and J by 9 bases; unmatched bases: 4. CDR1 and CDR2 from the germline V gene are PRHDT and FYEKMQ (reference sequence). Here the CDR3 reads CASSFTGTGGSPLHF. CDR3 in DNA: TGTGCCAGCAGCTTTACCGGGACAGGGGGTTCACCCCTCCACTTT.

The chain combines TRBV9 with TRBJ2-1; TRBD2 matches at 9 bases. Germline CDR1 is SGDLS and CDR2 is YYNGEE. With V trimmed by 4 bases and J by 5 bases, 7 bases remained unmatched. The CDR3 is made up of 15 amino acids. CDR3 residues: CASSPRTSAHNEQFF. The CDR3, as DNA: TGTGCCAGCAGCCCCAGGACTAGCGCACACAATGAGCAGTTCTTC.